This TCR beta chain was captured in a study of T cell repertoires and HLA-DP antigens. Study-wide findings and caveats: No separate analysis of naive versus memory CD4+ cells was done. Pre-culture clonality, about 0.042, was far below sorted CD137+ clonality of about 0.4.

Here immunoSEQ multiplex PCR was the method, and the copy in TCRdb shows in-frame clones only, minus some. The sample consists of some 120,000 clones, around 92% of them appearing once. Germline lookup yields CDR1 SGHAT and CDR2 FQNNGV. This CDR3 region has 13 residues. J gave up 11 bases and V 1 base, and 7 bases lay outside the gene matches. Notes on this clone: Its antigen is not identified.

Negative selection yielded untouched CD4+ T cells of average about 98% purity. This chain links TRBV11-2 with TRBJ1-1; TRBD1 aligns across 7 bases. The clonotype was recovered from a woman aged 18 to 35 in good health and CMV-seronegative. Sequences were obtained from CD4+ T cells from PBMCs. CDR3 DNA: TGTGCCAGCAGCTTAGGGGAGACAGGGTTCGCTTTCTTT. Residues: CASSLGETGFAFF.